This TCR beta chain was identified in a study of T cells in Graves' hyperthyroidism and ophthalmopathy. Overall study context: At the time of initial diagnosis and before any treatment, peripheral blood was collected.

J lost 4 bases, V lost 6 bases, and 16 bases had no gene match. Per the germline V gene, CDR1 is MNHEY and CDR2 is SVGEGT. The CDR3 spans 19 residues. TCR beta CDR3 sequences were amplified from RNA transcripts. First-round RT-PCR with HTBI primers amplified the TCR CDR3 region. TCRdb recomputed calls from the multiplex PCR reads with MiXCR, one row per CDR3 protein. Of about 610,000 distinct CDR3 sequences in the sample, approximately 16% were seen once. Study-wide results and limits: Most clonotypes expanded in the thyroid (above 0.001) were also present in blood.

On this clonotype itself: The target antigen is unknown.

A NOSPECS grade of at least 4, a Clinical Activity Score of at least 3 and duration under 3 months were recorded in ophthalmopathy patients. Fresh 10 ml peripheral blood yielded PBMCs. The chain uses TRBV6-2 or TRBV6-3 and TRBJ2-1; TRBD2 matches 12 bases. Sequencing was carried out using blood. The sequence came from a woman in her thirties or forties with Graves' ophthalmopathy. The CDR3: CASRQVLAGGRVRYNEQFF. The DNA of the CDR3 is TGTGCCAGCAGGCAAGTGCTAGCGGGGGGGCGAGTCCGGTACAATGAGCAGTTCTTC.